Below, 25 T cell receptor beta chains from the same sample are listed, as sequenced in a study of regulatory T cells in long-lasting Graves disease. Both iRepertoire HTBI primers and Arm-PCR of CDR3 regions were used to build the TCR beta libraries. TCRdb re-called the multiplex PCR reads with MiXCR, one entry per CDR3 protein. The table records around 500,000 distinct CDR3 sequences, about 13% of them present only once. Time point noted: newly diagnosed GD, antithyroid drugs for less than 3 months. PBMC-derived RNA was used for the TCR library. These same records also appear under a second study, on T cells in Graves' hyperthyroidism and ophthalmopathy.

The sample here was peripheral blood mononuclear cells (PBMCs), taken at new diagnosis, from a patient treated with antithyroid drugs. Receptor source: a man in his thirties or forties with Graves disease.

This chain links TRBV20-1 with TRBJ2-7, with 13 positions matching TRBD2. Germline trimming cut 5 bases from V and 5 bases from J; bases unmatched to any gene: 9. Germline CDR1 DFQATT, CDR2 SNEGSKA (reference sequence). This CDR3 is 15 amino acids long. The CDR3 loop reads CSASRTSGRRDEQYF. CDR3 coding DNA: TGCAGTGCTTCCCGGACTAGCGGGAGAAGGGACGAGCAGTACTTC.

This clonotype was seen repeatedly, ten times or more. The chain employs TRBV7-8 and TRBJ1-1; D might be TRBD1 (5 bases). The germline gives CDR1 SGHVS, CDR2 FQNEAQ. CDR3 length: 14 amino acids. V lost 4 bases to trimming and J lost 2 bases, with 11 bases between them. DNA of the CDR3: TGTGCCAGCAGCTCTACCCAGGGAAACACTGAAGCTTTCTTT. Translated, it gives CASSSTQGNTEAFF.

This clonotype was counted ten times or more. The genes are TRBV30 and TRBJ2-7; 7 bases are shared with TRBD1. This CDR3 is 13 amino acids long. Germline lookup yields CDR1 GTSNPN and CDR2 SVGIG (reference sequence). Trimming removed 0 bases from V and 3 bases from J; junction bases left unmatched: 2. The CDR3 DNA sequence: TGTGCCTGGAGTGTATCAGGGGGCTACGAGCAGTACTTC. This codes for CAWSVSGGYEQYF.

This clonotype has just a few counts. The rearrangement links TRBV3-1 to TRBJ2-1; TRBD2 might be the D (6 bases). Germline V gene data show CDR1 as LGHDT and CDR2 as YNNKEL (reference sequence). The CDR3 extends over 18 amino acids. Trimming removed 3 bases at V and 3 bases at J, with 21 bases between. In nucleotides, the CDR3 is TGTGCCAGCAGCCATGAGTGGCTTTGGACTAACGGCTACAATGAGCAGTTCTTC. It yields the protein CASSHEWLWTNGYNEQFF.

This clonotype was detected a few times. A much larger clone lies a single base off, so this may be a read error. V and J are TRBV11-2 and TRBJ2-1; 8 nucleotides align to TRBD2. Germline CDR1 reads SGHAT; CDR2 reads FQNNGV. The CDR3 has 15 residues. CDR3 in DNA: TGTGCCGGCAGCTTAGTGGCGGGACTAGACAATGAGCAGTTCTTC. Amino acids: CAGSLVAGLDNEQFF.

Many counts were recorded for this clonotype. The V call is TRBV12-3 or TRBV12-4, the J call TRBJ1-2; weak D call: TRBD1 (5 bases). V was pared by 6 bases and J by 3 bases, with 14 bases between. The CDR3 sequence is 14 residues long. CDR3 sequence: CASSTGGVDYGYTF. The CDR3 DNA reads TGTGCCAGCAGCACTGGGGGGGTCGACTATGGCTACACCTTC.

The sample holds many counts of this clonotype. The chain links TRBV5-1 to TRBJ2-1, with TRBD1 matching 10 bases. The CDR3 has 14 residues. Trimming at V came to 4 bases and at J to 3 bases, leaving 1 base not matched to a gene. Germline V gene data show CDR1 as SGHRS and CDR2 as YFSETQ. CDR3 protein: CASSRDRGYNEQFF. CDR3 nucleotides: TGCGCCAGCAGCCGGGACAGGGGCTACAATGAGCAGTTCTTC. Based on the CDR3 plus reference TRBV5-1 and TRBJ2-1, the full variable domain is KAGVTQTPRYLIKTRGQQVTLSCSPISGHRSVSWYQQTPGQGLQFLFEYFSETQRNKGNFPGRFSGRQFSNSRSEMNVSTLELGDSALYLCASSRDRGYNEQFFGPGTRLTVL.

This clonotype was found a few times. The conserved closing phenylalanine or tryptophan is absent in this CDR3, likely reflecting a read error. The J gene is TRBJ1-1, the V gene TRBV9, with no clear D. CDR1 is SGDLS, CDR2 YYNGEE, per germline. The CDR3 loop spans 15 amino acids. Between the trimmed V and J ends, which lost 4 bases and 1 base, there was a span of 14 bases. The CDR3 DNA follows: TGTGCCAGCAGCCCCAGGATCTTTTCGAACACTGAAGCTTTCCTT. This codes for CASSPRIFSNTEAFL.

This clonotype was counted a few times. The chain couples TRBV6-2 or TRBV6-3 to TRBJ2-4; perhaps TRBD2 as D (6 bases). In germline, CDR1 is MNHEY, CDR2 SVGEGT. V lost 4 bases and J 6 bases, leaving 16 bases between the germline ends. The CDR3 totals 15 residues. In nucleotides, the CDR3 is TGTGCCAGCAGTTTGTCGTGGGACTCGGGAAACATTCAGTACTTC. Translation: CASSLSWDSGNIQYF.

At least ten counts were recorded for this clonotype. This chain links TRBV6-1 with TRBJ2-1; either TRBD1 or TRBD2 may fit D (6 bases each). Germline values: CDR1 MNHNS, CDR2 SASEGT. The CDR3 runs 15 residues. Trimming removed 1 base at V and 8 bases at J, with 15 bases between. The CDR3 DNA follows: TGTGCCAGCAGTGAAGAGTTCGGGGGCGAATATGAGCAGTTCTTC. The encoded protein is CASSEEFGGEYEQFF.

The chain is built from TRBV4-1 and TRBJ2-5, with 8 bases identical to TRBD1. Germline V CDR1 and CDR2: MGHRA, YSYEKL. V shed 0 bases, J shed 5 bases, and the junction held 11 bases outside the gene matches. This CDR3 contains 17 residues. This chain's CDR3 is CASSQDQPGGLVETQYF. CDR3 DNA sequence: TGCGCCAGCAGCCAAGATCAACCAGGGGGCTTGGTTGAGACCCAGTACTTC.

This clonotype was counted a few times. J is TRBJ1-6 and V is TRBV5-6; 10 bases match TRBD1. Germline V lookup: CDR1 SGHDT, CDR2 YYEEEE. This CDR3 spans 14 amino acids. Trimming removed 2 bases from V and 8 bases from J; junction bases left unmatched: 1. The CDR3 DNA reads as TGTGCCAGCAGCTTTGGGACAGGGGATTCACCCCTCCACTTT. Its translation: CASSFGTGDSPLHF. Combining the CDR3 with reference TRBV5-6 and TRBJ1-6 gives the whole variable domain DAGVTQSPTHLIKTRGQQVTLRCSPKSGHDTVSWYQQALGQGPQFIFQYYEEEERQRGNFPDRFSGHQFPNYSSELNVNALLLGDSALYLCASSFGTGDSPLHFGNGTRLTVT.

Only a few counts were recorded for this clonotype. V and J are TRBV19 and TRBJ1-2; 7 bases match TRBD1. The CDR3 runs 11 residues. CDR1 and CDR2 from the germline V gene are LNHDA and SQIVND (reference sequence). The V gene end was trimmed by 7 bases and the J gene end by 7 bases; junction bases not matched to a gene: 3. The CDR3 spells CASNTGVGYTF. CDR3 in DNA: TGTGCCAGTAATACAGGGGTTGGCTACACCTTC.

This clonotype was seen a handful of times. CDR3: CAWRSGDKNIQYF. The DNA for the CDR3 is TGTGCCTGGAGATCGGGGGACAAAAACATTCAGTACTTC. This chain connects TRBV30 to TRBJ2-4; D possibly corresponds to TRBD2 (6 bases). The CDR3 covers 13 residues. The germline CDR1 and CDR2 sequences are GTSNPN and SVGIG (reference sequence). Trimming took 3 bases from V and 3 from J, leaving 9 bases between them.

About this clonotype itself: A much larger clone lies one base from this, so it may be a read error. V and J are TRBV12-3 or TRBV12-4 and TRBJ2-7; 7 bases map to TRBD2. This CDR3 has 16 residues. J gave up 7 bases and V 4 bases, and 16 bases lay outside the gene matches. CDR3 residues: CASSYFPSGGYNEQYF. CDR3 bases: TGTGCCAGCAGTTACTTCCCTAGCGGAGGCTACAATGAGCAGTACTTC.

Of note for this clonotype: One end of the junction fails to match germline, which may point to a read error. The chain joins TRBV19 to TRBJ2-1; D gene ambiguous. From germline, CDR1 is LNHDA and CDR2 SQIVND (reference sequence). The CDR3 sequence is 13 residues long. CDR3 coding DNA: TGTGCCAGTAGTATAGGCGGCCCCGTAGTCCCCCTCTTC. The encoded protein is CASSIGGPVVPLF.

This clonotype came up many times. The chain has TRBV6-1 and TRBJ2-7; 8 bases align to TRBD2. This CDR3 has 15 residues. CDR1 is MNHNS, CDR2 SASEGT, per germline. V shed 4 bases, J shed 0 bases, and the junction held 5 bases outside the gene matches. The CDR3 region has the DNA TGTGCCAGCAGTGTTCAGAGCGGGAGCTCCTACGAGCAGTACTTC. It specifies CASSVQSGSSYEQYF.

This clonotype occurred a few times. The CDR3: CASSSLAASTDTQYF. The CDR3 bases are TGTGCCAGTAGTAGCCTAGCGGCTAGCACAGATACGCAGTATTTT. The rearrangement joins TRBV19 to TRBJ2-3; 7 nucleotides match TRBD2. After removal of 4 bases from V and 0 bases from J, the junction contained 4 bases not matched to a gene. This CDR3 contains 15 residues. Germline assignment: CDR1 LNHDA and CDR2 SQIVND (reference sequence). Full variable domain (missing parts from reference TRBV19 and TRBJ2-3): DGGITQSPKYLFRKEGQNVTLSCEQNLNHDAMYWYRQDPGQGLRLIYYSQIVNDFQKGDIAEGYSVSREKKESFPLTVTSAQKNPTAFYLCASSSLAASTDTQYFGPGTRLTVL.

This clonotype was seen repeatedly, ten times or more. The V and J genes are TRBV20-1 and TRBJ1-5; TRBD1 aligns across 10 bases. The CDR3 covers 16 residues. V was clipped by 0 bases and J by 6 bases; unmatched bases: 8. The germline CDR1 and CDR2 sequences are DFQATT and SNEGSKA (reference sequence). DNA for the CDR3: TGCAGTGCTAGAGACGGGGTGGACAGGGGGGTTCAGCCCCAGCATTTT. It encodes CSARDGVDRGVQPQHF.

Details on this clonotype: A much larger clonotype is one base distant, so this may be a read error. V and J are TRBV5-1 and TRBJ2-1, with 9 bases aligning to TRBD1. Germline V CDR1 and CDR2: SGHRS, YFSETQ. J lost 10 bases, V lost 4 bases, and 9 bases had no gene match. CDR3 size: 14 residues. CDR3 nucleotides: TGCGCCAGCAGCCCGGGGGACAGGGACTACGAGCAGTTCTTC. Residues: CASSPGDRDYEQFF.

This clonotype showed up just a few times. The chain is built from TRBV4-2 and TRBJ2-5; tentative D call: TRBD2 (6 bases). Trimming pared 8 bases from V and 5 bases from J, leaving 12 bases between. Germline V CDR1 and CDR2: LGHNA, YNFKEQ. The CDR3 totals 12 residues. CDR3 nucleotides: TGTGCCAGCGGTCATCGGGGGGAGACCCAGTACTTC. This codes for CASGHRGETQYF.

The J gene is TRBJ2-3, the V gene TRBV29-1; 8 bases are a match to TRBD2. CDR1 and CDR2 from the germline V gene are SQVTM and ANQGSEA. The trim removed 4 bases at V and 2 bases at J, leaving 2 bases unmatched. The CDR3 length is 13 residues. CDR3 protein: CSVGGRTTDTQYF. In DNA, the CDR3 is TGCAGCGTTGGCGGGAGGACCACAGATACGCAGTATTTT.

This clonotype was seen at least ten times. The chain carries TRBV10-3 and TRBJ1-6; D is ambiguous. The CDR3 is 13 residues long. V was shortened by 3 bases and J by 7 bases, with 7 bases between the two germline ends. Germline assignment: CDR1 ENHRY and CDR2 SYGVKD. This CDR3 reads CAISDRVNSPLHF. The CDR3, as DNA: TGTGCCATCAGTGACCGAGTAAATTCACCCCTCCACTTT.

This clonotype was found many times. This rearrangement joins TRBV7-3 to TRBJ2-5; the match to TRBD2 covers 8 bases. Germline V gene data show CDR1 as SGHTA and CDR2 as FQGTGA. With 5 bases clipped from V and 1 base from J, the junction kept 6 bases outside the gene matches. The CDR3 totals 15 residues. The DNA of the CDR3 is TGTGCCAGCAGCCCGAAGCGGGAGCCCCAAGAGACCCAGTACTTC. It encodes CASSPKREPQETQYF.

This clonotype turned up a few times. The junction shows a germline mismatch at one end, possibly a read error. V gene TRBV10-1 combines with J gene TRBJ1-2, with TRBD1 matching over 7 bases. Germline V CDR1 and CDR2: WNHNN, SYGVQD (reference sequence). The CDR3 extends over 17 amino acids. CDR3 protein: CASSDFLAGKQGYGYTF. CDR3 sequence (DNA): TGTGCCAGCAGTGATTTTTTGGCAGGCAAACAGGGGTATGGCTACACCTTC.